Each of the 2 T cell receptor beta chains below was sequenced from the same sample in a study of early T cells in non-severe SARS-CoV-2 infection. TCRdb passed the 5' RACE reads through MiXCR, listing each CDR3 protein once. This table has about 68,000 distinct CDR3 sequences, roughly an eighth appearing once. Specimen: whole blood. All receptors come from an adult who was a healthcare worker with PCR-confirmed SARS-CoV-2 infection or an uninfected control (not recorded which).

This clonotype was detected many times. The V and J genes are TRBV5-1 and TRBJ2-1; D is unclear. The CDR3 loop spans 13 amino acids. V shed 0 bases and J shed 5 bases, with 6 bases lying between them. Germline CDR1 SGHRS, CDR2 YFSETQ. The DNA of the CDR3 is TGCGCCAGCAGCTTGGTACAAAACAATGAGCAGTTCTTC. Translated: CASSLVQNNEQFF.

This sequence joins TRBV6-1 and TRBJ2-7; perhaps D is TRBD1 or TRBD2 (5 bases each). The germline V and J ends were trimmed by 3 bases and 0 bases, with 9 bases remaining between them. This CDR3 is built from 14 residues. Germline lookup yields CDR1 MNHNS and CDR2 SASEGT. CDR3 DNA: TGTGCCAGCAGTGAGGGACGGTCCTCCTACGAGCAGTACTTC. Its translation is CASSEGRSSYEQYF.